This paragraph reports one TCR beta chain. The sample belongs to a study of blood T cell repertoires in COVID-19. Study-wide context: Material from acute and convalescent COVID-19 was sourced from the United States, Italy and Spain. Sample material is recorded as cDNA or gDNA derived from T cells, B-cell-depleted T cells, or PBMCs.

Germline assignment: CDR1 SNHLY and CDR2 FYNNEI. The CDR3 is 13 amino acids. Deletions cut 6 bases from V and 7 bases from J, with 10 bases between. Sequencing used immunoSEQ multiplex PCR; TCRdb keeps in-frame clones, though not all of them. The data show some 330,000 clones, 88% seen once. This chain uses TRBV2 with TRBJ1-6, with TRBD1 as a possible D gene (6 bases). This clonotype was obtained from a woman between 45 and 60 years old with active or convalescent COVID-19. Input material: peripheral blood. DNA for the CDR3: TGTGCCAGCAGGGACAGTGAAAATTCACCCCTCCACTTT. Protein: CASRDSENSPLHF.